Listed below are T cell receptor beta chains from one sample, sequenced in a study of blood T cell repertoires in COVID-19. Profiling relied on immunoSEQ multiplex PCR, and the TCRdb table lists in-frame clones only, not all of them. The data hold about 93,000 clones, with more than 65% observed a single time. Sequencing was carried out using peripheral blood. The receptor source for this set is a human donor in a cohort sampled during active COVID-19. Each CDR3 is given with its conserved first and last residue. D genes are given only for firm matches. Where a row states a size, it is once, few, many or the class of an expanded clone; other rows omit it.

TGCGCCAGCAGCTTGGATTTTACGAAGGAGGGTCAGACCCAGTACTTC CASSLDFTKEGQTQYF TRBJ2-5 TRBV5-1 - -
TGTGCCAGCAGCTTATCTCAGGGAAGCAATCAGCCCCAGCATTTT CASSLSQGSNQPQHF TRBJ1-5 TRBV11-2 - -
TGTGCCAGCAGGGAGGGACGCGAAAAACTGTTTTTT CASREGREKLFF TRBJ1-4 TRBV11-2 - -
TGTGCCAGCAGTAGACAGGGGGCACCGGAGCCCCAGCATTTT CASSRQGAPEPQHF TRBJ1-5 TRBV2 TRBD1 -
TGTGCCAGTACCCCCGGGAGCCCAGGGGAGGGATCCTACAATGAGCAGTTCTTC CASTPGSPGEGSYNEQFF TRBJ2-1 TRBV19 - -
TGTGCCAGCAGCTCCACTGGGACTTTATCGTCTGAAGCTTTCTTT CASSSTGTLSSEAFF TRBJ1-1 TRBV7-6 - -
TGTGCCAGCAGCCGGGGACAGGGGCTTATGCTCCAGTTCTTC CASSRGQGLMLQFF TRBJ2-1 TRBV5-8 TRBD1 -
TGTGCCAGCAGGCGTGGTCCCACAGATACGCAGTATTTT CASRRGPTDTQYF TRBJ2-3 TRBV3-1/TRBV3-2 - -
TGTGCCAGCAGTCAAAATCCTAGCGGGGGGGCGTATGAGCAGTTCTTC CASSQNPSGGAYEQFF TRBJ2-1 TRBV27 TRBD2 -
TGTGCCAGCAGCCCAGGGGGGCTGGGGAGCTCCTACGAGCAGTACTTC CASSPGGLGSSYEQYF TRBJ2-7 TRBV28 - -
TGCGCCAGCAGCGCCGGGACTGCAAAAGAGACCCAGTACTTC CASSAGTAKETQYF TRBJ2-5 TRBV5-1 - -
TGTGCCAGCAGTCCCACGGGCCTAAAAGAGGGGGATGAGCAGTTCTTC CASSPTGLKEGDEQFF TRBJ2-1 TRBV11-2 - -
TGTGCCAGCAGTGAACCCATGGGGCAAGGAAACACCATATATTTT CASSEPMGQGNTIYF TRBJ1-3 TRBV28 - -
TGCGCCAGCAGCACCACAGGGAATGAGCAGTTCTTC CASSTTGNEQFF TRBJ2-1 TRBV5-1 - -
TGTGCCAGCAGCAGCGAGACTAGCGGGGGGGAAGAGACCCAGTACTTC CASSSETSGGEETQYF TRBJ2-5 TRBV13 TRBD2 -
TGTGCCAGCACCAAAGACAGGGGAAATTATGGCTACACCTTC CASTKDRGNYGYTF TRBJ1-2 TRBV2 TRBD1 -
TGTGCCAGTAGTAGGACTAGCGGGGGCCAAGAGACCCAGTACTTC CASSRTSGGQETQYF TRBJ2-5 TRBV19 TRBD2 -
TGTGCCAGCAGTGACGGGCAATGGGGCCTCTATGGCTACACCTTC CASSDGQWGLYGYTF TRBJ1-2 TRBV6-1 - -
TGTGCCAGCATTACCGGGGACAGGGTACTTTCACCCCTCCACTTT CASITGDRVLSPLHF TRBJ1-6 TRBV28 TRBD1 -
TGTGCCAGTAGTCCACTAGCGGGGAGCTCCTACGAGCAGTACTTC CASSPLAGSSYEQYF TRBJ2-7 TRBV19 TRBD2 -
TGCGCCAGCAGTAGGGGCATGGTGTTGAACACTGAAGCTTTCTTT CASSRGMVLNTEAFF TRBJ1-1 TRBV5-1 - -
TGTGCCAGCATGAGCGGAAGCTCCTACAATGAGCAGTTCTTC CASMSGSSYNEQFF TRBJ2-1 TRBV28 - -
TGTGCCAGCAGCCATTCGGCTAGCGGGAGGGCCGCCGAGCAGTACTTC CASSHSASGRAAEQYF TRBJ2-7 TRBV3-1/TRBV3-2 TRBD2 few